The present TCR beta chain was sequenced within a study of blood T cell repertoires in COVID-19. This clone showed up just once. Trimming took off 0 bases at V and 0 bases at J, with 11 bases between the two ends. This CDR3 has 16 amino acids. CDR1 is MNHEY, CDR2 SVGEGT, per germline. The assay was immunoSEQ multiplex PCR, and TCRdb's table has in-frame clones only and misses some. The table lists under 150,000 clones, roughly 84% of them singletons. The sequence came from an elderly woman with acute or convalescent COVID-19. The sequencing sample was made of peripheral blood. This sequence joins TRBV6-2 or TRBV6-3 and TRBJ1-2; D uncertain. The CDR3 nucleotides read TGTGCCAGCAGTTACTCGATTGACACCGCTAACTATGGCTACACCTTC. Amino acids: CASSYSIDTANYGYTF.